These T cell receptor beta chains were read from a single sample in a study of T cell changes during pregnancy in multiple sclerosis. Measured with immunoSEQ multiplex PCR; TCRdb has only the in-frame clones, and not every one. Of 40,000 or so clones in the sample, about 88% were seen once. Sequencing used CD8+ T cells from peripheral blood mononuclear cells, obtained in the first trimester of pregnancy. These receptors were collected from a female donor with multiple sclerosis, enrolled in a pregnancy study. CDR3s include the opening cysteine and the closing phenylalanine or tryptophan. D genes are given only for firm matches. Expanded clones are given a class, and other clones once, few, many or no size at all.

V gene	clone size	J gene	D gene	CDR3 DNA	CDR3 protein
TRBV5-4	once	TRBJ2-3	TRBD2	TGTGCCAGCAGCCCGGGACTAGCGGGGGCTCAAGTCTTAACGCAGTATTTT	CASSPGLAGAQVLTQYF
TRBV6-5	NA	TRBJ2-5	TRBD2	TGTGCCAGCAGCTCCGGGGGGTACCAAGAGACCCAGTACTTC	CASSSGGYQETQYF
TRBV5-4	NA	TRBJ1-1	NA	TGTGCCAGCAGCTTGGCCGGGAACACTGAAGCTTTCTTT	CASSLAGNTEAFF
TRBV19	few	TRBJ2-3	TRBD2	TGTGCCAGTAGTAAAGACGGGGGGGCCCGTAATACGCAGTATTTT	CASSKDGGARNTQYF
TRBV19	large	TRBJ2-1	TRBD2	TGTGCCAGTAGTATGACACTAGCGGGGGGAAGCTCCTACAATGAGCAGTTCTTC	CASSMTLAGGSSYNEQFF
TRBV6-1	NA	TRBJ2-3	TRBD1	TGTGCCAGCAGTGCGGACAGGTTTTTATCCACAGATACGCAGTATTTT	CASSADRFLSTDTQYF
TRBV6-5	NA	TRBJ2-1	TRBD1	TGTGCCAGCAGTTACTCGGGGACAGTAAGGGAGCAGTTCTTC	CASSYSGTVREQFF
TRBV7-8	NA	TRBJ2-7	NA	TGTGCCAGCAGCTTTGCGCCGAATCCGCCCTACGAGCAGTACTTC	CASSFAPNPPYEQYF
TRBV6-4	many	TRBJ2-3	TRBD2	TGTGCCAGCAGTGACTCGATGGGAGGGGCAGATACGCAGTATTTT	CASSDSMGGADTQYF
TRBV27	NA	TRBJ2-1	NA	TGTGCCAGCGGGGAGGAGGGGGGGGCCTACAATGAGCAGTTCTTC	CASGEEGGAYNEQFF
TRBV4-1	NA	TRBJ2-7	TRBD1	TGCGCCAGCAGCCAGGGGACAGGGTACGAGCAGTACTTC	CASSQGTGYEQYF
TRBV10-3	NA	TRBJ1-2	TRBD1	TGTGCCATCAGTGAGTCGATCCGACAGGGAAACTATGGCTACACCTTC	CAISESIRQGNYGYTF
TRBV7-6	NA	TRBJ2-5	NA	TGTGCCAGCAGAGTGATCGGCGGGCCGCAAGAGACCCAGTACTTC	CASRVIGGPQETQYF
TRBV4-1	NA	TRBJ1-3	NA	TGCGCCAGCAGCCCGCGCGGAAACACCATATATTTT	CASSPRGNTIYF
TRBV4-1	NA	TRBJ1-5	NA	TGCGCCAGCAGCCAACTTTCCGATCAGCCCCAGCATTTT	CASSQLSDQPQHF
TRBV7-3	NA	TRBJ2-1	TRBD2	TGTGCCAGCAGCTTAATCGGGACTAGCGGGGGGCGAGACAATGAGCAGTTCTTC	CASSLIGTSGGRDNEQFF
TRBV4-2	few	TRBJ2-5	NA	TGTGCCAGCAGCCAAGATGGTCCCTTGGGGGGCCAAGAGACCCAGTACTTC	CASSQDGPLGGQETQYF
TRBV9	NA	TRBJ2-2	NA	TGTGCCAGCAGGGCAGGAACCGGGGAGCTGTTTTTT	CASRAGTGELFF
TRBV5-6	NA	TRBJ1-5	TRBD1	TGTGCCAGCAGCGCACAGGGGACTCAGCCCCAGCATTTT	CASSAQGTQPQHF
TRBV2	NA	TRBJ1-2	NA	TGTGCCAGCAGTGAAGCACTTACAGGTTCTGGAAGTCCCTTTTATGGCTACACCTTC	CASSEALTGSGSPFYGYTF
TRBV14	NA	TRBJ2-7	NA	TGTGCCAGCAGCACTTCCTACGAGCAGTACTTC	CASSTSYEQYF
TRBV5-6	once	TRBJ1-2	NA	TGTGCCAGCAGCTTGGGCAGTTCCTCCTATGGCTACACCTTC	CASSLGSSSYGYTF
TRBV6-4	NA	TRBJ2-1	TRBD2	TGTGCCAGCAGTCTGACTAGCGGGGGAGGTGATGAGCAGTTCTTC	CASSLTSGGGDEQFF
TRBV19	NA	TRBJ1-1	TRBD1	TGTGCCAGTAGATCAGGACGGACAGGGCGGACTGAAGCTTTCTTT	CASRSGRTGRTEAFF
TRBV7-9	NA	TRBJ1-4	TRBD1	TGTGCCAGCAGTCAGCCGGGACAGCTTAATGAAAAACTGTTTTTT	CASSQPGQLNEKLFF
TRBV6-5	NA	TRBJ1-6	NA	TGTGCCAGCAGTTACGACAGTAGCTCCTATAATTCACCCCTCCACTTT	CASSYDSSSYNSPLHF
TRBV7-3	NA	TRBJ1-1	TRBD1	TGTGCCAGCAGCCCGACAGGGGGCAACACTGAAGCTTTCTTT	CASSPTGGNTEAFF
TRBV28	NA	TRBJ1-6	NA	TGTGCCAGCGAGAGGAGGGAAGAGAGACCCAATTCACCCCTCCACTTT	CASERREERPNSPLHF
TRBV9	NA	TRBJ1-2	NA	TGTGCCAGCAGCGTAGCCGGGGACTACACCTTC	CASSVAGDYTF
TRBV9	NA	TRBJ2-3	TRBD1	TGTGCCAGCAGCGCCCCGTCGTCCAGGGGGCCGCAGTATTTT	CASSAPSSRGPQYF
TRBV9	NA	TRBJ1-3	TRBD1	TGTGCCAGCAGCGTGGCGGGACAGAGCTCTGGAAACACCATATATTTT	CASSVAGQSSGNTIYF
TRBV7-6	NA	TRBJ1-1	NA	TGTGCCAGCAGCTCGGGGCGGGGGGAAGCTTTCTTT	CASSSGRGEAFF
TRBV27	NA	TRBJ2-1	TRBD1	TGTGCCAGCAGTGAAGACAGGGTGGGTTACAATGAGCAGTTCTTC	CASSEDRVGYNEQFF
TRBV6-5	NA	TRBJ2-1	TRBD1	TGTGCCAGCAGGCCCGACAGGGGCCCTTACAATGAGCAGTTCTTC	CASRPDRGPYNEQFF
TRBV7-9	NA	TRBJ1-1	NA	TGTGCCAGCAGCCAGGGTCCCGGACGGAACACTGAAGCTTTCTTT	CASSQGPGRNTEAFF
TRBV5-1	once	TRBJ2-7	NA	TGCGCCAGCAGCTTGGAGACAAATTCTCCCTACGAGCAGTACTTC	CASSLETNSPYEQYF
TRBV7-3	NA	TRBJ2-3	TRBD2	TGTGCCAGCAGCTTATCCCCAACAACTAGCGGGAGCACAGATACGCAGTATTTT	CASSLSPTTSGSTDTQYF
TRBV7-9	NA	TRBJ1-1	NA	TGTGCCAGCAGCTCCAGGGGTGAAGCTTTCTTT	CASSSRGEAFF
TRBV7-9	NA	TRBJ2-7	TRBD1	TGTGCCAGCAGCATCACAGGGGGCTACGAGCAGTACTTC	CASSITGGYEQYF
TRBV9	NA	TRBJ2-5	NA	TGTGCCAGCAGCGCCTCACTAGATCAAGAGACCCAGTACTTC	CASSASLDQETQYF
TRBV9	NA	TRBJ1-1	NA	TGTGCCAGCACCCCGGGGGGAGAGAACACTGAAGCTTTCTTT	CASTPGGENTEAFF
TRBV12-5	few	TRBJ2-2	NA	TGTGCTAGTGGTTGGAACGGGGGAGACACCGGGGAGCTGTTTTTT	CASGWNGGDTGELFF
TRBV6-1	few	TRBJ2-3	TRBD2	TGTGCCAGCAGGGGCGGGGGGGAAACAGATACGCAGTATTTT	CASRGGGETDTQYF
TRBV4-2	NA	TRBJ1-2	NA	TGTGCCAGCAGCCAATCCGGGGGTCCTTCAAACTGGGTCGTCGGCTACACCTTC	CASSQSGGPSNWVVGYTF
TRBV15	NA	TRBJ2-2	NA	TGTGCCACCAGCAGAGATTCTTGGGGGGGCGATTCCGGGGAGCTGTTTTTT	CATSRDSWGGDSGELFF
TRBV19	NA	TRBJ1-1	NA	TGTGCCAGTAGTATGGCGGACAGAGAAGCTTTCTTT	CASSMADREAFF
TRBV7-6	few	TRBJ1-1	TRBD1	TGTGCCAGCAGCTTAGAGGGGACAGGGAACACTGAAGCTTTCTTT	CASSLEGTGNTEAFF
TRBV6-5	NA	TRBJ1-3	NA	TGTGCCAGCAGTACCATCCAGCAGGGCCCCACCATATATTTT	CASSTIQQGPTIYF